The rows below give T cell receptor beta chains drawn from one sample of a study of early T cells in non-severe SARS-CoV-2 infection. TCRdb recomputed calls from the 5' RACE reads with MiXCR, one row per CDR3 protein. Among roughly 55,000 distinct CDR3 sequences listed, around a tenth were seen once. The specimen was whole blood. These receptors all come from an adult who was a healthcare worker with PCR-confirmed SARS-CoV-2 infection or an uninfected control (not recorded which). The CDR3 runs from the conserved cysteine through the conserved F or W. The order of the fields is V gene, D gene, clone size, J gene, CDR3 DNA, CDR3 protein. The D gene is left open where the match is weak. Clone size, where shown, is once, few, many, or a class for clones that have expanded.

TRBV18	TRBD1	-	TRBJ2-6	TGTGCCAGCTCGCTCCGCCGGGACAGAGCTTCCTCTGGGGCCAACGTCCCGACTTTC	CASSLRRDRASSGANVPTF
TRBV11-2	-	few	TRBJ2-2	TGTGCCAGCAGCTGGCGATCCGGGGAGCTGTTTTTT	CASSWRSGELFF
TRBV19	-	few	TRBJ1-6	TGTGCCAGTAGTGTGGGGTTAGAGTCACCCCTCCACTTT	CASSVGLESPLHF
TRBV10-1	-	few	TRBJ2-7	TGCGCCAGCAGTGACCCGGAGAGGGACGAGCAGTACTTC	CASSDPERDEQYF
TRBV24-1	TRBD1	-	TRBJ2-1	TGTGCCACCAGTGGCAGGGGGTCCTACAATGAGCAGTTCTTC	CATSGRGSYNEQFF
TRBV7-2	-	few	TRBJ1-6	TGTGCCAGCAGCCGTAGGAGGAATTCACCCCTCCACTTT	CASSRRRNSPLHF
TRBV27	TRBD1	many	TRBJ2-2	TGTGCCAGCAGCACCATGCAGGGGGCGGAGCTGTTTTTT	CASSTMQGAELFF
TRBV7-3	-	-	TRBJ2-7	TGTGCCAGCAGCTTAATCCCGACAGGCGAGCAGTACTTC	CASSLIPTGEQYF
TRBV12-3/TRBV12-4	-	-	TRBJ2-5	TGTGCCAGCAGTAAGGGGGAGACCCAGTACTTC	CASSKGETQYF
TRBV27	-	many	TRBJ1-5	TGTGCCAGCAGTTCACCGGGGTTTGGTGATCAGCCCCAGCATTTT	CASSSPGFGDQPQHF
TRBV2	-	-	TRBJ2-5	TGTGCCAGCAGTGTGAGTGAGACCCAGTACTTC	CASSVSETQYF
TRBV5-1	-	-	TRBJ2-1	TGCGCCAGCAGCCCCGCTCCAAAAAATGAGCAGTTCTTC	CASSPAPKNEQFF
TRBV7-2	-	-	TRBJ2-1	TGTGCCAGCAGCTTAGGACCCTTCGGGGCCAATGAGCAGTTCTTC	CASSLGPFGANEQFF
TRBV20-1	-	many	TRBJ2-6	TGCAGTGGAACAGGGCGAGGGGCCAACGTCCTGACTTTC	CSGTGRGANVLTF
TRBV2	TRBD1	medium-sized	TRBJ1-3	TGTGCCAGCAGTGAAGCGTCAGGGGGACGAAACACCATATATTTT	CASSEASGGRNTIYF
TRBV29-1	-	-	TRBJ1-1	TGCAGCGTTTGGGGTCGGTACACTGAAGCTTTCTTT	CSVWGRYTEAFF
TRBV30	TRBD1	few	TRBJ2-6	TGTGCCTGGACTTGGACAGGGGTCTCTGGGGCCAACGTCCTGACTTTC	CAWTWTGVSGANVLTF
TRBV12-3/TRBV12-4	TRBD1	few	TRBJ2-1	TGTGCCACGACAACAGGGGGGAATGAGCAGTTCTTC	CATTTGGNEQFF
TRBV6-1	-	-	TRBJ1-5	TGTGCCAGCAGTGAGAACGCTCAGCCCCAGCATTTT	CASSENAQPQHF
TRBV10-3	-	-	TRBJ1-3	TGTGCCATCAGTGACATAGTTATCGGGACTGGAAACACCATATATTTT	CAISDIVIGTGNTIYF
TRBV29-1	TRBD1	few	TRBJ2-7	TGCAGCGTTGAGACCGGACAGGGCGGCGACGAGCAGTACTTC	CSVETGQGGDEQYF
TRBV11-1	-	many	TRBJ2-1	TGTGCCAGCAGCCGGGGAGGTTTGAGGAACAATGAGCAGTTCTTC	CASSRGGLRNNEQFF
TRBV28	-	-	TRBJ1-2	TGTGCCAGCAGTTCCGGGGGCGAAGGCTACACCTTC	CASSSGGEGYTF
TRBV15	-	many	TRBJ2-7	TGTGCCACCAGCAGAGACAGGGGAGGATGGGGCTCCTACGAGCAGTACTTC	CATSRDRGGWGSYEQYF
TRBV5-1	-	-	TRBJ1-4	TGCGCCAGCAGCTTGCGGGCCCGGGGGCTCTCTTCCTTCGGGGAAAAACTGTTTTTT	CASSLRARGLSSFGEKLFF
TRBV20-1	-	-	TRBJ2-7	TGCAGTGCTAGAACGCGTCCCCCGGCGGCCTACGAGCAGTACTTC	CSARTRPPAAYEQYF
TRBV20-1	-	few	TRBJ2-1	TGCAGTGCTAGAGCGGGGCCCTACAATGAGCAGTTCTTC	CSARAGPYNEQFF
TRBV28	TRBD1	few	TRBJ2-7	TGTGCCAGCAGTTCCCCGGGACAGGGGTACGAGCAGTACTTC	CASSSPGQGYEQYF
TRBV7-2	-	-	TRBJ2-5	TGTGCCAGCAGCGCCCGGCAGCTGGAGACCCAGTACTTC	CASSARQLETQYF
TRBV20-1	-	many	TRBJ1-6	TGCAGTGCTAGAGCATTCCGAATCCATTCACCCCTCCACTTT	CSARAFRIHSPLHF
TRBV5-1	TRBD2	many	TRBJ2-1	TGCGCCAGCAGCTTGGAGGGACTAGGAAATGAGCAGTTCTTC	CASSLEGLGNEQFF
TRBV10-3	-	many	TRBJ2-1	TGTGCCATCAGCAGGACTACGACGTACAATGAGCAGTTCTTC	CAISRTTTYNEQFF
TRBV6-5	-	many	TRBJ1-5	TGTGCCAGCAGTTACCGGGGACTCAATCAGCCCCAGCATTTT	CASSYRGLNQPQHF
TRBV7-9	-	many	TRBJ2-3	TGTGCCAGCAGGAATTCGAGCGAGAGCACAGATACGCAGTATTTT	CASRNSSESTDTQYF
TRBV12-3/TRBV12-4	-	few	TRBJ1-2	TGTGCCAGCAGTTCCCAGGGTTTCCTCAACTATGGCTACACCTTC	CASSSQGFLNYGYTF
TRBV18	-	many	TRBJ2-3	TGTGCCAGCTCACCTCCGGGACAAAAAACAGATACGCAGTATTTT	CASSPPGQKTDTQYF
TRBV10-3	-	-	TRBJ2-7	TGTGCCATCAGTGAGACAAACTACGAGCAGTACTTC	CAISETNYEQYF
TRBV29-1	TRBD1	many	TRBJ2-3	TGCAGCGTTGATGGACAGGCTACATCCCCCTTTGATACGCAGTATTTT	CSVDGQATSPFDTQYF
TRBV11-2	TRBD1	-	TRBJ2-7	TGTGCCAGCAGCCCACAGGGGTCGACTAACGAGCAGTACTTC	CASSPQGSTNEQYF
TRBV19	TRBD1	many	TRBJ2-1	TGTGCCAGTAGTATCGGACAGGGACCGTTCGGTGAGCAGTTCTTC	CASSIGQGPFGEQFF
TRBV11-3	-	few	TRBJ2-1	TGTGCCAGCAGCTTAGGAGGAGACTACAATGAGCAGTTCTTC	CASSLGGDYNEQFF
TRBV7-2	-	many	TRBJ2-3	TGTGCCAGCAGCCGGGCTCCGGGAGACCCGAACACAGATACGCAGTATTTT	CASSRAPGDPNTDTQYF
TRBV2	-	-	TRBJ1-5	TGTGCCAGCAGTGGGGCGGGAAATAGCAATCAGCCCCAGCATTTT	CASSGAGNSNQPQHF
TRBV9	-	few	TRBJ1-1	TGTGCCAGCAGCGTAGACTCTCCCCGGGGTGCTTTCTTT	CASSVDSPRGAFF
TRBV10-3	TRBD1	once	TRBJ2-5	TGTGCCATCAGTGAAGACAGGGAGGAGACCCAGTACTTC	CAISEDREETQYF
TRBV12-3/TRBV12-4	-	-	TRBJ2-6	TGTGCCAGCAGTCTTTACCCCGCGGGGGCTAGGTTTGGGGCCAACGTCCTGACTTTC	CASSLYPAGARFGANVLTF
TRBV11-2	-	few	TRBJ2-5	TGTGCCAGCAGCTCTGGACAAGAGACCCAGTACTTC	CASSSGQETQYF
TRBV12-3/TRBV12-4	-	many	TRBJ2-7	TGTGCCAGCAGCCCTTCCTACGAGCAGTACTTC	CASSPSYEQYF
TRBV3-1	-	few	TRBJ1-3	TGTGCCAGTACGCCGGGACTCTCTGGAAACACCATATATTTT	CASTPGLSGNTIYF
TRBV11-1	-	few	TRBJ2-6	TGTGCCAGCAGCACCGACATGACTGGGGCCAACGTCCTGACTTTC	CASSTDMTGANVLTF
TRBV12-3/TRBV12-4	-	-	TRBJ2-7	TGTGCCAGCCGGGGGACGCCTAACCACGAGCAGTACTTC	CASRGTPNHEQYF
TRBV7-6	-	many	TRBJ2-1	TGTGCCAGCAGCCTCCTATTCCCAGGGGCCCAGAGCTCCTACAATGAGCAGTTCTTC	CASSLLFPGAQSSYNEQFF
TRBV12-3/TRBV12-4	-	many	TRBJ1-3	TGTGCCAGCAGTTGGGGCTCTGGAAACACCATATATTTT	CASSWGSGNTIYF
TRBV12-3/TRBV12-4	TRBD1	many	TRBJ1-2	TGTGCCAGCAGCGGGACAGGGAACGGCTACACCTTC	CASSGTGNGYTF
TRBV5-5	-	-	TRBJ2-7	TGTGCCAGCAACGGTGGGGGCGCCTACGAGCAGTACTTC	CASNGGGAYEQYF
TRBV29-1	-	once	TRBJ2-1	TGCAGCGTTACCGGCTGGGATGAGCAGTTCTTC	CSVTGWDEQFF
TRBV6-5	TRBD2	few	TRBJ2-1	TGTGCCAGCAGTGAAACCGGGACTAGCGGTGAGCAGTTCTTC	CASSETGTSGEQFF
TRBV28	-	few	TRBJ2-3	TGTGCCAGCAGTTTTCACGGACGCACAGATACGCAGTATTTT	CASSFHGRTDTQYF
TRBV20-1	-	-	TRBJ1-4	TGCAGTGCTCGGGACCTAAGCGCGGAAAAACTGTTTTTT	CSARDLSAEKLFF